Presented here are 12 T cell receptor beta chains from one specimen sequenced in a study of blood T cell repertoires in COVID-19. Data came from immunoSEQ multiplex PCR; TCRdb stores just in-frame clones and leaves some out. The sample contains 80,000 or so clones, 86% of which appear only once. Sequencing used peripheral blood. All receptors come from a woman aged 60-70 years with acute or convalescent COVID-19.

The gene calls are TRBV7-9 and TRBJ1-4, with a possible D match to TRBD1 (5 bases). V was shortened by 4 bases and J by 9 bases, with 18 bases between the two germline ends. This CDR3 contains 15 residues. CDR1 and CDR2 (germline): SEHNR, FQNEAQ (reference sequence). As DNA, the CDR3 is TGTGCCAGCAGCTGGGCAATGGGACGGGGGAAAAAACTGTTTTTT. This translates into CASSWAMGRGKKLFF.

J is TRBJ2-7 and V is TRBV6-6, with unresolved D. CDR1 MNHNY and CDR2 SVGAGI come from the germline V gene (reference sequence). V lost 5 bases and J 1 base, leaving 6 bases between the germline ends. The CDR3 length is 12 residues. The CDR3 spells CASSTRSYEQYF. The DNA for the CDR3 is TGTGCCAGCAGTACTCGGTCCTACGAGCAGTACTTC.

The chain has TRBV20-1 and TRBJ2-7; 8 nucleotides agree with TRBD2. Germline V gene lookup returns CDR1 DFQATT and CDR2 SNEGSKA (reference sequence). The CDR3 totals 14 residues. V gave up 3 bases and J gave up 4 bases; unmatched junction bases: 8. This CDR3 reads CSASFGRAAYEQYF. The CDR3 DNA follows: TGCAGTGCTAGTTTCGGGAGGGCCGCTTACGAGCAGTACTTC.

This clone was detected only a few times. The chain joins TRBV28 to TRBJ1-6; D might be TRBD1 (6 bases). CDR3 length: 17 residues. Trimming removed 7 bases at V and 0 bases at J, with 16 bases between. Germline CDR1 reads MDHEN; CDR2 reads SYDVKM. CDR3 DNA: TGTGCCAGCATGGGGTGGGACACCAGCTCCTATAATTCACCCCTCCACTTT. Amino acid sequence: CASMGWDTSSYNSPLHF.

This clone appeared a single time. CDR3 nucleotides: TGTGCCAGCAGCCCACAGTGGGGCACAGATACGCAGTATTTT. Translating gives CASSPQWGTDTQYF. The V and J genes are TRBV7-3 and TRBJ2-3, with D unclear. The CDR3 is made up of 14 amino acids. Germline CDR1 and CDR2: SGHTA and FQGTGA. The V gene lost 5 bases and the J gene lost 1 base, with 10 bases spanning the gap.

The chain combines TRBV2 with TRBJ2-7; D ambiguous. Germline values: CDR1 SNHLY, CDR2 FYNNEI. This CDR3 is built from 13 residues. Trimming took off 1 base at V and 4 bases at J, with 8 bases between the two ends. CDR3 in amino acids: CASSEEREYEQYF. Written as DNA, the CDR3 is TGTGCCAGCAGTGAAGAGAGAGAGTACGAGCAGTACTTC.

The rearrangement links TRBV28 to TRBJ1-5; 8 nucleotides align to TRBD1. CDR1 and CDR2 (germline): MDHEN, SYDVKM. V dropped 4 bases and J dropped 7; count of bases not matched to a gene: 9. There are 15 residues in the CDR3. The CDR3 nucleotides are TGTGCCAGCAGTTCAGACAGGGGCGGGGAACAGCCCCAGCATTTT. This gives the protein CASSSDRGGEQPQHF.

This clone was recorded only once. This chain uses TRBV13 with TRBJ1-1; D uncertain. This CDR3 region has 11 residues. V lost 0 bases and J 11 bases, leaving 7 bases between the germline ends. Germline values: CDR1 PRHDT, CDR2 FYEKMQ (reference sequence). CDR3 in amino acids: CASSLGFGAFF. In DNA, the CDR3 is TGTGCCAGCAGCTTAGGTTTCGGTGCTTTCTTT.

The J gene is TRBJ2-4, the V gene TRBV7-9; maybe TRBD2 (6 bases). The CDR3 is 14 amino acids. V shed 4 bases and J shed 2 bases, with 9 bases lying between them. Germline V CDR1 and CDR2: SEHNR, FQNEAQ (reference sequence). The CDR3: CASSWDFSKNIQYF. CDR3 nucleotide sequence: TGTGCCAGCAGCTGGGACTTTTCCAAAAACATTCAGTACTTC.

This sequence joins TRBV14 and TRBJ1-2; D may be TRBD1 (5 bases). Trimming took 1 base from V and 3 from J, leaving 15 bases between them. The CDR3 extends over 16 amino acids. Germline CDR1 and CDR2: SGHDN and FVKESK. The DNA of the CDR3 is TGTGCCAGCAGCCAAGTGACGGGGGAATCCCACTATGGCTACACCTTC. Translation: CASSQVTGESHYGYTF.

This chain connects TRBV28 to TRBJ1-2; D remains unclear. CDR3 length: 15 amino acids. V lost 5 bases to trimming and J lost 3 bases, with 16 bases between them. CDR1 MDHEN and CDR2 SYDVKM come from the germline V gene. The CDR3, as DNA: TGTGCCAGCAGTCCTGGGCCGCCAGAAGACTATGGCTACACCTTC. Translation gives CASSPGPPEDYGYTF.

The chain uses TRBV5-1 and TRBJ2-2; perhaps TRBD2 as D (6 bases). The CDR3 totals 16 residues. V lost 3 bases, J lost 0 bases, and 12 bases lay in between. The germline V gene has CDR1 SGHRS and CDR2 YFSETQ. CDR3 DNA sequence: TGCGCCAGCAGCTACGACGGGACTTCGAACACCGGGGAGCTGTTTTTT. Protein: CASSYDGTSNTGELFF.